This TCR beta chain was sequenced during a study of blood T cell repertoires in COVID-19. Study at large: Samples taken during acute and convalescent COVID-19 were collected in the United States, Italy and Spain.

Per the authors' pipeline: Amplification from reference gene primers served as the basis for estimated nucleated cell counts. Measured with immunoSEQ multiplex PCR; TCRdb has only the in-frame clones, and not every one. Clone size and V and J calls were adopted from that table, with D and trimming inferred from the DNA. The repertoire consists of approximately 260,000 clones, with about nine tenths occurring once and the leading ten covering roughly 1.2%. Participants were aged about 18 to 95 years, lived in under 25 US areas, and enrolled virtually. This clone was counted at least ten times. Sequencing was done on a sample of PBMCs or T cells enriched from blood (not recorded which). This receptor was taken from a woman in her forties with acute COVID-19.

The CDR3 is CASGGTGQDTQYF. The CDR3 DNA is TGCGCCAGCGGAGGGACAGGACAAGATACGCAGTATTTT. V gene TRBV5-1 combines with J gene TRBJ2-3; TRBD1 agrees at 8 bases. The germline V gene encodes CDR1 SGHRS and CDR2 YFSETQ. The CDR3 extends over 13 amino acids. The J segment lost 5 bases and the V segment lost 7 bases, leaving 6 bases of the junction unmatched.